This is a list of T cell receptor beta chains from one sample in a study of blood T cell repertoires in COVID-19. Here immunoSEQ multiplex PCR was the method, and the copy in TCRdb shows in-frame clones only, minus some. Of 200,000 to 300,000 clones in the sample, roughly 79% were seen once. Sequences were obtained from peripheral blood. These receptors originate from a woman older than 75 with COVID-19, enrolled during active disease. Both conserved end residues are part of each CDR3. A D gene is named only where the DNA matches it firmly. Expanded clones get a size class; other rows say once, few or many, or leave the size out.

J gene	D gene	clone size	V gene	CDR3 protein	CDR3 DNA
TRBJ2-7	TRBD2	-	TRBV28	CASSPGTSGGSSYEQYF	TGTGCCAGCAGTCCCGGGACTAGCGGGGGGAGCTCCTACGAGCAGTACTTC
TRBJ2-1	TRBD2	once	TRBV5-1	CASSSSGSSYNEQFF	TGCGCCAGCAGCTCAAGCGGGAGTTCCTACAATGAGCAGTTCTTC
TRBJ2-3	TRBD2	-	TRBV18	CASSPPQGSSGTDTQYF	TGTGCCAGCTCACCACCGCAGGGTTCTAGCGGAACAGATACGCAGTATTTT
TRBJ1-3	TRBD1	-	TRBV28	CASRQTGTGNTIYF	TGTGCCAGCAGGCAGACAGGGACTGGAAACACCATATATTTT
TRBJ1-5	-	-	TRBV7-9	CASSSTHSNQPQHF	TGTGCCAGCAGCTCTACTCATAGCAATCAGCCCCAGCATTTT
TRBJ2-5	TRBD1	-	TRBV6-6	CASNVRDRGQETQYF	TGTGCCAGCAACGTCCGGGACAGGGGCCAAGAGACCCAGTACTTC
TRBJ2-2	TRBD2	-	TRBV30	CAWSRGGRAGAVTGELFF	TGTGCCTGGAGTCGGGGTGGGAGAGCGGGGGCAGTCACCGGGGAGCTGTTTTTT
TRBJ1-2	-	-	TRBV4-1	CASSQPAPADYGYTF	TGCGCCAGCAGCCAACCGGCCCCGGCGGACTATGGCTACACCTTC
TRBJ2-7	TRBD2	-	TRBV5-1	CASSSTSGGAFYEQYF	TGCGCCAGCAGCTCTACTAGCGGGGGGGCCTTCTACGAGCAGTACTTC
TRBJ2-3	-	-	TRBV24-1	CATSASKYTDTQYF	TGTGCCACCAGTGCTAGCAAATACACAGATACGCAGTATTTT
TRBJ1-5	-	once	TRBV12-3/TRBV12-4	CASSLQGGQPQHF	TGTGCCAGCAGTTTACAGGGTGGGCAGCCCCAGCATTTT
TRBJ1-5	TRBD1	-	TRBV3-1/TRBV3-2	CASSQVTGSNQPQHF	TGTGCCAGCAGCCAAGTGACAGGGTCCAATCAGCCCCAGCATTTT
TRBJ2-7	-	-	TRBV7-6	CASSLGQNQNYEQYF	TGTGCCAGCAGCTTAGGGCAGAACCAGAACTACGAGCAGTACTTC
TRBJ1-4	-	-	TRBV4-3	CASSPSSGVEKLFF	TGCGCCAGCAGCCCCTCCTCGGGGGTTGAAAAACTGTTTTTT
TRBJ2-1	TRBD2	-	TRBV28	CASLSSGSKSHNEQFF	TGTGCCAGCCTTTCTAGCGGGAGTAAGTCCCACAATGAGCAGTTCTTC
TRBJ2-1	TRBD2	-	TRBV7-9	CASSFSVAGEDEQFF	TGTGCCAGCAGCTTTAGTGTAGCGGGAGAGGATGAGCAGTTCTTC
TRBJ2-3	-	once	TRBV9	CASSVGEDTQYF	TGTGCCAGCAGCGTAGGAGAAGATACGCAGTATTTT
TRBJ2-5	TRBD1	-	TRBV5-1	CASSLNRGETQYF	TGCGCCAGCAGCTTGAACAGGGGAGAGACCCAGTACTTC
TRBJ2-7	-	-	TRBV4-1	CASSQETTSYEQYF	TGCGCCAGCAGCCAAGAGACGACTTCCTACGAGCAGTACTTC
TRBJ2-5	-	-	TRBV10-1	CASSESGRRETQYF	TGCGCCAGCAGTGAGTCAGGGAGGAGGGAGACCCAGTACTTC
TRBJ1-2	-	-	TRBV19	CASSWGEGGYTF	TGTGCCAGTTCTTGGGGCGAAGGCGGCTACACCTTC
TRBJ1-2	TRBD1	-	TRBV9	CASSARGQGAHGYTF	TGTGCCAGCAGCGCCCGCGGACAGGGAGCGCATGGCTACACCTTC
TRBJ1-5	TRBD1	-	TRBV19	CASSIGDSQPQHF	TGTGCCAGTAGTATCGGGGACAGTCAGCCCCAGCATTTT
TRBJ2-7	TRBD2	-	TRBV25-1	CASSANGGREHEQYF	TGTGCCAGCAGTGCGAATGGGGGGAGGGAACACGAGCAGTACTTC
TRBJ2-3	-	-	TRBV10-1	CASSGNSRDSKGADTQYF	TGCGCCAGCAGTGGAAACTCCCGGGACTCCAAGGGAGCAGATACGCAGTATTTT
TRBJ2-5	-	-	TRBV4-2	CASSLRTDLQETQYF	TGTGCCAGCAGCCTGAGGACGGACTTACAAGAGACCCAGTACTTC
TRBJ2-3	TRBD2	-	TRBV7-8	CASSSISGSAADTQYF	TGTGCCAGCAGCTCCATTAGCGGGAGTGCTGCAGATACGCAGTATTTT
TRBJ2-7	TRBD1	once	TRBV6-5	CASLSTGLGEQYF	TGTGCCAGCCTGTCGACAGGGTTGGGCGAGCAGTACTTC
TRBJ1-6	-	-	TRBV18	CASSLGQRYNSPLHF	TGTGCCAGCTCCCTCGGACAGAGATATAATTCACCCCTCCACTTT